The sequence of this TCR beta chain was determined in a study of T cells in Graves' hyperthyroidism and ophthalmopathy. Study in general: Peripheral blood was collected at initial diagnosis, before any treatment.

TCR beta CDR3 sequences were amplified from RNA transcripts. An initial round of RT-PCR targeting the TCR CDR3 relied on the HTBI primer set. TCRdb reprocessed the multiplex PCR reads via MiXCR and lists one record per CDR3 protein. The profile shows about 400,000 distinct CDR3 sequences, more than 20% of them singletons. The study defined stable Graves' hyperthyroidism as no ophthalmopathy progression within 18 months. Broader study findings: Ophthalmopathy, as predicted by the model, came a median about seven months after the prediction. Among clonotypes expanded in thyroid above 0.001, most were also found in blood.

Points on this clonotype: Its antigen is as yet unknown.

V trimming: 5 bases; J trimming: 9 bases; junction bases outside the gene matches: 13. Germline loops: CDR1 MNHNS, CDR2 SASEGT. The CDR3 totals 16 residues. The TCR sequence derives from a man aged 45-60 years with Graves' hyperthyroidism. The sequenced sample consisted of blood. This chain connects TRBV6-1 to TRBJ2-1, with 10 bases identical to TRBD2. CDR3 sequence reads: CASSPSGRAHNVEQFF. CDR3 DNA sequence: TGTGCCAGCAGTCCAAGCGGGAGGGCCCACAATGTTGAGCAGTTCTTC.